This T cell receptor (beta chain) was recovered during a study of blood T cell repertoires in COVID-19. The wider study: Sources were T cells, B-cell-depleted T cells, or PBMCs; the material itself was cDNA or gDNA.

Authors' data handling: How many nucleated cells were present was estimated from reference gene primer amplification. Sequencing used immunoSEQ multiplex PCR; TCRdb keeps in-frame clones, though not all of them. V and J calls and clone size are given by that table; D and trimming were obtained from the DNA. The sample has 200,000 to 250,000 clones, around three quarters seen once. The receptor was derived from a woman aged 70-85 years with acute or convalescent COVID-19. The sample taken for sequencing was peripheral blood.

The CDR3 nucleotides are TGCGCCAGCAGCTCCCCTGTGGGCCAGGGCAATGAGCAGTTCTTC. Translation gives CASSSPVGQGNEQFF. The chain has TRBV5-1 and TRBJ2-1, with a tentative D call TRBD1 (5 bases). The V gene's germline CDR1 is SGHRS and CDR2 YFSETQ. The CDR3 runs 15 residues. Trimming removed 3 bases from V and 6 bases from J, with 16 bases in between.